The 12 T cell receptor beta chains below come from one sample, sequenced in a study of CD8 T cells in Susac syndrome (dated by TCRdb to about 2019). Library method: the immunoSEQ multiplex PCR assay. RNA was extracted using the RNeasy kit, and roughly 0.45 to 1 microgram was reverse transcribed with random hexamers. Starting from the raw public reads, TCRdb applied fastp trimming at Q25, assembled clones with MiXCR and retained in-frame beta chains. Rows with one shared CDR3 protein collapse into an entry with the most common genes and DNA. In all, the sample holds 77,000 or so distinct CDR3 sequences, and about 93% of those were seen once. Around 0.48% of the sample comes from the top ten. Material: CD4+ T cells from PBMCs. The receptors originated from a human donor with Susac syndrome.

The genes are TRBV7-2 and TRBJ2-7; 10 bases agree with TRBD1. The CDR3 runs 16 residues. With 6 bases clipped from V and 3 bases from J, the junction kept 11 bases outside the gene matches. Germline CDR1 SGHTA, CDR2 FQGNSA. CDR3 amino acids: CASSLIATGGFYEQYF. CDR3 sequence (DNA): TGTGCCAGCAGTTTAATCGCGACAGGGGGCTTCTACGAGCAGTACTTC.

This chain's CDR3 is CASNRLAGGSSSYNEQFF. The CDR3 DNA reads as TGTGCCAGTAATCGGCTAGCGGGGGGATCCAGCTCCTACAATGAGCAGTTCTTC. This chain uses TRBV19 with TRBJ2-1; TRBD2 aligns across 11 bases. There are 18 residues in the CDR3. Germline CDR1 and CDR2: LNHDA and SQIVND (reference sequence). With V trimmed by 7 bases and J by 0 bases, 11 bases remained unmatched.

For the CDR3, the DNA is TGTGCCAGCTCACTCCGGGACAGGGTGTACAATGAGCAGTTCTTC. Translated: CASSLRDRVYNEQFF. The chain employs TRBV18 and TRBJ2-1; TRBD1 matches at 9 bases. V was pared by 4 bases and J by 4 bases, with 5 bases of the junction left unmatched. Germline V gene lookup returns CDR1 KGHSH and CDR2 LQKENI. The CDR3 is 15 amino acids.

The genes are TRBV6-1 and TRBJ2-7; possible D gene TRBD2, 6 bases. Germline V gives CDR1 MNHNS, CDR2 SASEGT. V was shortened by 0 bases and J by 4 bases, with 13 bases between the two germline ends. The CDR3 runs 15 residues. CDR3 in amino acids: CASSEAPGDFYEQYF. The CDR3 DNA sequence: TGTGCCAGCAGTGAAGCCCCGGGAGATTTTTACGAGCAGTACTTC.

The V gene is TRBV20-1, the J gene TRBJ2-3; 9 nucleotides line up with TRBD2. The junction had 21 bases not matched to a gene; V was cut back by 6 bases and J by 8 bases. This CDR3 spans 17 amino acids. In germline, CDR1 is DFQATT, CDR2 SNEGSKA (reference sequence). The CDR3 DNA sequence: TGCAGTGCGCAAATCCCCGAACTCAGCGGGGGGTACGTTACGCAGTATTTT. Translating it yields CSAQIPELSGGYVTQYF.

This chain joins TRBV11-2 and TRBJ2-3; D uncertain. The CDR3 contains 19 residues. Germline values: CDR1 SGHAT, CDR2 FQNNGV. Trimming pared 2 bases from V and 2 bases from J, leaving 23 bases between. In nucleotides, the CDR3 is TGTGCCAGCAGCTTATCCTCCTACTATTCCGTAGCAACCACAGATACGCAGTATTTT. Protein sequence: CASSLSSYYSVATTDTQYF.

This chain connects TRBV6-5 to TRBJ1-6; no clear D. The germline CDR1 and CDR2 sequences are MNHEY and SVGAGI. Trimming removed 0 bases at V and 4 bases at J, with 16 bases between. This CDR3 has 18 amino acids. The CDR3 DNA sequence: TGTGCCAGCAGTTACTCAGGCGGCTTCGCCGCTTATAATTCACCCCTCCACTTT. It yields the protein CASSYSGGFAAYNSPLHF.

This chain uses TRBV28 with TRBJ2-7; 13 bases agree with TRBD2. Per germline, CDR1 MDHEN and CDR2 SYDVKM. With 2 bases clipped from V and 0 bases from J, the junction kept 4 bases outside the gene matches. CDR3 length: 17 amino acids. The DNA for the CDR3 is TGTGCCAGCAGTTTACGGGGACTAGCGGGAAGCTCCTACGAGCAGTACTTC. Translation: CASSLRGLAGSSYEQYF.

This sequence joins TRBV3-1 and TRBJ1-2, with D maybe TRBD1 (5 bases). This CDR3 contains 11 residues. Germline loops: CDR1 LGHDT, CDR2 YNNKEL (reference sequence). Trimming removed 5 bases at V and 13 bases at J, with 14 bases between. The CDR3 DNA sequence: TGTGCCAGCAGCTACCCCGGGGGATCCACCTTC. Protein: CASSYPGGSTF.

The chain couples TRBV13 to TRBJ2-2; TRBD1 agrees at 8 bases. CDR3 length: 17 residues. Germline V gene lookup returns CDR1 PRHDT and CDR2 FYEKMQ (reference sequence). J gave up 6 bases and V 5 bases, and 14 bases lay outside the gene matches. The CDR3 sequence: CASSQQNRGKRAGELFF. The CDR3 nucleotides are TGTGCCAGCAGCCAACAGAACAGGGGGAAGAGGGCCGGGGAGCTGTTTTTT.

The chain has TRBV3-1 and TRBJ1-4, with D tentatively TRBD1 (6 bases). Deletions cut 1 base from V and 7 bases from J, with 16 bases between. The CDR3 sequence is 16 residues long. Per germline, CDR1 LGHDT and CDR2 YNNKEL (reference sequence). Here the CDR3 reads CASSQAFTGRREKLFF. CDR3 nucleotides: TGTGCCAGCAGCCAAGCCTTTACAGGGAGGCGTGAAAAACTGTTTTTT.

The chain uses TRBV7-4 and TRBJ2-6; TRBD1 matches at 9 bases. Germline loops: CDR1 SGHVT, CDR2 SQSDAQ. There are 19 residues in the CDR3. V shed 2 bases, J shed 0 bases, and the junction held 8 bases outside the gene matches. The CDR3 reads CASSLLRDRELSGANVLTF. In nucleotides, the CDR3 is TGTGCCAGCAGCTTACTGAGGGACAGGGAGCTCTCTGGGGCCAACGTCCTGACTTTC.